Described below is a single T cell receptor beta chain sequence and its context. A read error may account for a junction end that differs from germline. The CDR3 is 14 residues long. Germline lookup yields CDR1 KGHSH and CDR2 LQKENI. DNA and RNA were both co-extracted from about 19-30 mg of bulk tissue that had not been sorted. The source of the sample is a study of tumor-infiltrating lymphocytes in primary liver carcinoma. A primer matching the constant region was used to make TCR beta cDNA from approximately 500 ng of total RNA. For TCR beta, libraries were produced by three nested multiplex PCR rounds using slightly modified ARM-PCR. Use of TRBV1-TRBV30 forward primers with a C-beta reverse primer characterized the first two PCR rounds, which lasted around 9 cycles each. TCRdb fed the multiplex PCR reads into MiXCR, producing one record per CDR3 protein. The sample lists about 210,000 distinct CDR3 sequences, around four fifths occurring once.

The V gene is TRBV18, the J gene TRBJ2-5; D is ambiguous. Sequencing was performed on tumor tissue from primary liver carcinoma. The source is a man in his forties or fifties with primary liver carcinoma and hepatitis B virus infection. CDR3 loop: CTSSPSRMGETQYF. CDR3 DNA sequence: TGTACCAGCTCACCATCTAGGATGGGAGAGACCCAGTACTTC.